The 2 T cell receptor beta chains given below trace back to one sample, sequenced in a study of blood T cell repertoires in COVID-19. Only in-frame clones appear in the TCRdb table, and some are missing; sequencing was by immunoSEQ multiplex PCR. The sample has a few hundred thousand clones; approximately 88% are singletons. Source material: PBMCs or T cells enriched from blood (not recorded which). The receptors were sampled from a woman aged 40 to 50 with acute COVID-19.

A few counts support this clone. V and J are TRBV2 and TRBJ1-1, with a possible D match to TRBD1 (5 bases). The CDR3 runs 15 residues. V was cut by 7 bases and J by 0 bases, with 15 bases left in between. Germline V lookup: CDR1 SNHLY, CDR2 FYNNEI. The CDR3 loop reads CASTPWGRMNTEAFF. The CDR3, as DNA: TGTGCCAGCACCCCTTGGGGCAGGATGAACACTGAAGCTTTCTTT. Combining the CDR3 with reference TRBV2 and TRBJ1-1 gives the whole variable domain EPEVTQTPSHQVTQMGQEVILRCVPISNHLYFYWYRQILGQKVEFLVSFYNNEISEKSEIFDDQFSVERPDGSNFTLKIRSTKLEDSAMYFCASTPWGRMNTEAFFGQGTRLTVV.

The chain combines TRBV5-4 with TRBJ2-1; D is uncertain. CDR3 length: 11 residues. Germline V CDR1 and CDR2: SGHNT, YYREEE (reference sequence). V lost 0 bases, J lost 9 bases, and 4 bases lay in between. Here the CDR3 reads CASSLGAEQFF. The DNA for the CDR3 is TGTGCCAGCAGCTTGGGAGCTGAGCAGTTCTTC.